Below are 9 T cell receptor beta chains sequenced from a single sample in a study of neoadjuvant anti-PD-1 for oral cavity cancer. Clones were sequenced by immunoSEQ multiplex PCR, and TCRdb holds only the in-frame ones, with some missing. This table has 11,000 to 15,000 clones, roughly 70% appearing once. The starting material was PBMCs, obtained before nivolumab (anti-PD-1) treatment. Every receptor here comes from a person between 40 and 85 years old with oral cavity squamous cell carcinoma.

V is TRBV28 and J is TRBJ2-1; no definite D call. This CDR3 spans 15 amino acids. Germline V lookup: CDR1 MDHEN, CDR2 SYDVKM. The V end lost 5 bases, the J end lost 6 bases, and 17 bases lay between the germline ends. The CDR3 coding sequence is TGTGCCAGCAGTGCCCGGGTCCTACGGTCCAATGAGCAGTTCTTC. It translates to CASSARVLRSNEQFF.

CDR3 sequence: CATSRDLWGEENEQFF. CDR3 in DNA: TGTGCCACCAGCAGAGATCTCTGGGGGGAGGAGAATGAGCAGTTCTTC. This chain joins TRBV15 and TRBJ2-1, with D possibly TRBD2 on 6 matching bases. Trimming took off 0 bases at V and 7 bases at J, with 16 bases between the two ends. Germline V gene sequence: CDR1 LNHNV, CDR2 YYDKDF (reference sequence). The CDR3 spans 16 residues.

The table lists this clone with a count of one. The chain couples TRBV5-1 to TRBJ2-3; 9 bases align to TRBD2. Germline CDR1 and CDR2: SGHRS and YFSETQ. The V and J ends lost 3 bases and 4 bases, in that order; junction bases with no gene match: 6. The CDR3 has 15 residues. The CDR3, as DNA: TGCGCCAGCAGCTGGAGGCGGGAGGGCGCAGATACGCAGTATTTT. Translated, it gives CASSWRREGADTQYF.

V gene TRBV6-4 combines with J gene TRBJ1-1; D is uncertain. From germline, CDR1 is MRHNA and CDR2 SNTAGT. This CDR3 is 13 amino acids long. Trimming took 4 bases from V and 0 from J, leaving 6 bases between them. The CDR3 loop is CASSVSLNTEAFF. For the CDR3, the DNA is TGTGCCAGCAGTGTTAGTCTGAACACTGAAGCTTTCTTT.

The rearrangement uses TRBV11-2 and TRBJ1-1; TRBD1 matches at 12 bases. This CDR3 region has 15 residues. Trimming at V came to 5 bases and at J to 11 bases, leaving 12 bases not matched to a gene. Germline CDR1 SGHAT, CDR2 FQNNGV. The CDR3 sequence: CASSKTGQGAGSAFF. CDR3 coding DNA: TGTGCCAGCAGCAAGACGGGACAGGGGGCCGGGAGTGCTTTCTTT. Using reference TRBV11-2 and TRBJ1-1 for the parts outside the CDR3, the full variable domain is EAGVAQSPRYKIIEKRQSVAFWCNPISGHATLYWYQQILGQGPKLLIQFQNNGVVDDSQLPKDRFSAERLKGVDSTLKIQPAKLEDSAVYLCASSKTGQGAGSAFFGQGTRLTVV.

The chain combines TRBV10-3 with TRBJ2-1; possibly TRBD1 for D (6 bases). CDR3 length equals 15 residues. The germline gives CDR1 ENHRY, CDR2 SYGVKD. The V and J ends lost 3 bases and 5 bases respectively, with 14 bases between them. The CDR3 DNA sequence: TGTGCCATCAGTGACGGGACACAAGAAAACAATGAGCAGTTCTTC. Translated, it gives CAISDGTQENNEQFF.

V and J are TRBV10-2 and TRBJ2-7; 10 bases align to TRBD1. V was pared by 10 bases and J by 7 bases, with 4 bases of the junction left unmatched. This CDR3 region has 11 residues. CDR1 WSHSY and CDR2 SAAADI come from the germline V gene. CDR3 sequence: CATGQGSEQYF. The DNA of the CDR3 is TGCGCCACGGGACAGGGGAGTGAGCAGTACTTC.

The gene calls are TRBV19 and TRBJ1-2; D remains unclear. Looked up from germline, CDR1 is LNHDA and CDR2 is SQIVND (reference sequence). This CDR3 is 12 amino acids long. The germline V and J ends were trimmed by 4 bases and 5 bases, with 8 bases remaining between them. CDR3 coding DNA: TGTGCCAGTAGTAACCGGGATTATGGCTACACCTTC. This translates into CASSNRDYGYTF.

The chain uses TRBV5-1 and TRBJ2-7; unclear D gene. V shed 5 bases and J shed 3 bases, with 6 bases lying between them. This CDR3 comprises 11 residues. Germline lookup yields CDR1 SGHRS and CDR2 YFSETQ. In DNA form, the CDR3 reads TGCGCCAGCAGGGAGTTCTACGAGCAGTACTTC. It is translated as CASREFYEQYF.